This note documents a single T cell receptor (beta chain) sequence. The target antigen is unknown. The source of the sample is a study of cytomegalovirus exposure and HLA in healthy donors. This CDR3 is 13 amino acids long. The V gene lost 1 base and the J gene lost 4 bases, with 7 bases spanning the gap. Germline V gene data show CDR1 as SGHDN and CDR2 as FVKESK. The PCR employed 60 Vbeta primers together with 13 Jbeta primers. Authors' methods: Later, an analysis found 80 million or so unique TCR beta chains, and roughly 10 million of these were shared. Measured with immunoSEQ multiplex PCR; TCRdb has only the in-frame clones, and not every one. V, J and clone size derive from that table, while D and trimming were established from the DNA sequence. The sample records roughly 160,000 clones, around 73% being singletons. Study-level results: Being productive about 90% or about 30% of the time was typical of most TCR beta V segments in an earlier analysis. An analysis that was carried out later associated some 17,000 TCR beta sequences with HLA alleles at 0.05 false discovery rate.

Healthy individuals who donated bone marrow served as the donors. Specimen: PBMCs. This chain joins TRBV14 and TRBJ1-2; D unresolved. This TCR derives from a woman between 18 and 29 years old in good health and CMV-seropositive. The DNA for the CDR3 is TGTGCCAGCAGCCAAGGCGGGAGCTATGGCTACACCTTC. The encoded protein is CASSQGGSYGYTF.